Presented here are 20 T cell receptor beta chains from one specimen sequenced in a study of PD-L1 blockade in urothelial cancer. Data came from immunoSEQ multiplex PCR; TCRdb stores just in-frame clones and leaves some out. In the table there are roughly 87,000 clones, about nine tenths of which are singletons. Sequenced here: PBMCs, sampled around atezolizumab (anti-PD-L1) treatment. These receptors were obtained from a woman aged 65 to 85 with urothelial cancer.

This clone was detected only once. The chain is built from TRBV15 and TRBJ2-5; maybe TRBD2 (5 bases). The CDR3 consists of 15 residues. Germline CDR1 reads LNHNV; CDR2 reads YYDKDF (reference sequence). V was pared by 0 bases and J by 3 bases, with 11 bases between. Written as DNA, the CDR3 is TGTGCCACCAGCAGAGATCCCCTAGCTGAAGAGACCCAGTACTTC. It encodes CATSRDPLAEETQYF.

The CDR3 is CASSHHLGSTDTQYF. The CDR3 coding sequence is TGCGCCAGCAGCCACCACCTAGGTTCCACAGATACGCAGTATTTT. V usage is TRBV4-3 and J usage is TRBJ2-3; D remains unclear. The CDR3 length is 15 residues. The V gene's germline CDR1 is LGHNA and CDR2 YSLEER. V dropped 3 bases and J dropped 2 bases, with 12 bases sitting between them.

The gene calls are TRBV6-5 and TRBJ1-1; 8 nucleotides agree with TRBD1. From germline, CDR1 is MNHEY and CDR2 SVGAGI. The CDR3 consists of 15 residues. Unmatched junction bases numbered 9, after V lost 6 bases and J lost 3 bases. CDR3 sequence: CASRPTLDRDTEAFF. In DNA form, the CDR3 reads TGTGCCAGCAGGCCAACCTTGGACAGGGACACTGAAGCTTTCTTT.

V and J are TRBV5-4 and TRBJ2-3, with 11 bases identical to TRBD2. J was trimmed by 1 base and V by 1 base; bases with no gene match: 2. This CDR3 is 16 amino acids long. Germline CDR1 SGHNT, CDR2 YYREEE (reference sequence). The CDR3 loop reads CASSLKLAGGTDTQYF. DNA for the CDR3: TGTGCCAGCAGCTTGAAACTAGCGGGAGGCACAGATACGCAGTATTTT.

The gene calls are TRBV7-2 and TRBJ1-2; 8 nucleotides match TRBD1. The CDR3 runs 18 residues. The V gene end was trimmed by 2 bases and the J gene end by 8 bases; junction bases not matched to a gene: 19. CDR1 is SGHTA and CDR2 is FQGNSA in the germline V gene. CDR3 DNA sequence: TGTGCCAGCAGCTTACTTTTCGGACAGGGTGGGGGAATGCGAGGCTACACCTTC. Translation gives CASSLLFGQGGGMRGYTF.

This clone was detected once. Here the CDR3 DNA reads TGTGCCAGCAGTTCCGGACAGGGGGCTGGCTACGAGCAGTACTTC. It translates to CASSSGQGAGYEQYF. The V gene is TRBV28, the J gene TRBJ2-7, with 11 bases fitting TRBD1. CDR1 and CDR2 from the germline V gene are MDHEN and SYDVKM. After removal of 4 bases from V and 3 bases from J, the junction contained 5 bases not matched to a gene. This CDR3 is built from 15 residues.

V gene TRBV11-2 combines with J gene TRBJ1-2; 11 bases are shared with TRBD1. V was pared by 3 bases and J by 7 bases, with 7 bases of the junction left unmatched. The CDR3 covers 15 residues. From germline, CDR1 is SGHAT and CDR2 FQNNGV. The CDR3 nucleotides read TGTGCCAGCAGCTTGAAGGGACAGGGGGGGTCTGGCTACACCTTC. This encodes CASSLKGQGGSGYTF.

The DNA of the CDR3 is TGTGCCAGCAGCCCTGGACTAGCGGGAGTGTACAATGAGCAGTTCTTC. The encoded protein is CASSPGLAGVYNEQFF. The J gene is TRBJ2-1, the V gene TRBV5-4; TRBD2 agrees at 13 bases. This CDR3 comprises 16 residues. Germline V gene sequence: CDR1 SGHNT, CDR2 YYREEE (reference sequence). The V segment lost 4 bases and the J segment 4 bases; nucleotides outside the gene matches: 5.

J is TRBJ1-1 and V is TRBV4-1; 7 bases match TRBD1. V trimming: 2 bases; J trimming: 5 bases; junction bases outside the gene matches: 2. The CDR3 is 13 residues long. From germline, CDR1 is MGHRA and CDR2 YSYEKL. The DNA for the CDR3 is TGCGCCAGCAGCCAACTACAGGGGACTGAAGCTTTCTTT. Its protein is CASSQLQGTEAFF.

J is TRBJ1-5 and V is TRBV19; 8 nucleotides align to TRBD1. Germline values: CDR1 LNHDA, CDR2 SQIVND (reference sequence). The V gene end was trimmed by 5 bases and the J gene end by 2 bases; junction bases not matched to a gene: 2. The CDR3 has 14 amino acids. CDR3 sequence (DNA): TGTGCCAGTAGTCCGGACAGGGGCAATCAGCCCCAGCATTTT. This encodes CASSPDRGNQPQHF.

V is TRBV10-3 and J is TRBJ2-5, with D uncertain. This CDR3 comprises 13 residues. Trimming removed 0 bases from V and 7 bases from J, with 9 bases in between. Germline CDR1 is ENHRY and CDR2 is SYGVKD. CDR3 in DNA: TGTGCCATCAGTGAGTCCGCTAGTATGACCCAGTACTTC. Translated, it gives CAISESASMTQYF.

This chain links TRBV7-9 with TRBJ2-5; weak D call: TRBD2 (5 bases). The V gene's germline CDR1 is SEHNR and CDR2 FQNEAQ (reference sequence). V was pared by 5 bases and J by 5 bases, with 12 bases between. The CDR3 is 13 residues long. The CDR3 sequence: CASSRESGETQYF. The CDR3 DNA sequence: TGTGCCAGCAGCCGGGAATCTGGGGAGACCCAGTACTTC. The entire variable domain, with the rest obtained from reference TRBV7-9 and TRBJ2-5, is as follows: DTGVSQNPRHKITKRGQNVTFRCDPISEHNRLYWYRQTLGQGPEFLTYFQNEAQLEKSRLLSDRFSAERPKGSFSTLEIQRTEQGDSAMYLCASSRESGETQYFGPGTRLLVL.

The CDR3 loop is CASSQLTSGSNEQFF. The CDR3 bases are TGTGCCAGCTCACAACTGACTAGCGGGAGCAATGAGCAGTTCTTC. The chain has TRBV18 and TRBJ2-1; 12 bases agree with TRBD2. Trimming removed 4 bases from V and 6 bases from J; junction bases left unmatched: 4. This CDR3 has 15 amino acids. CDR1 and CDR2 from the germline V gene are KGHSH and LQKENI.

V usage is TRBV11-2 and J usage is TRBJ2-3; TRBD2 agrees at 12 bases. Germline V gene lookup returns CDR1 SGHAT and CDR2 FQNNGV. J gave up 0 bases and V 5 bases, and 6 bases lay outside the gene matches. The CDR3 runs to 17 residues. CDR3 loop: CASSRGLAGSSTDTQYF. The CDR3 DNA follows: TGTGCCAGCAGCCGGGGACTAGCGGGCTCTAGCACAGATACGCAGTATTTT.

This chain joins TRBV13 and TRBJ2-1; TRBD2 matches 10 bases. The ends lost 0 bases at V and 4 bases at J; junction bases unmatched: 12. CDR1 PRHDT and CDR2 FYEKMQ come from the germline V gene (reference sequence). The CDR3 spans 19 residues. The CDR3 nucleotides read TGTGCCAGCAGCTTAGGGCTAGCGGGAGAAGTTGGTCTGTACAATGAGCAGTTCTTC. Translating gives CASSLGLAGEVGLYNEQFF.

This clone showed up just once. The gene calls are TRBV5-6 and TRBJ2-5, with D possibly being TRBD1 (5 bases). The CDR3 runs 17 residues. The V and J ends lost 4 bases and 5 bases respectively, with 24 bases between them. The germline CDR1 and CDR2 sequences are SGHDT and YYEEEE. CDR3 nucleotides: TGTGCCAGCAGCCTCCAACGAGACAGTTTTACCCCGGAGACCCAGTACTTC. It codes for CASSLQRDSFTPETQYF.

The rearrangement links TRBV28 to TRBJ2-7; D unclear. The germline V and J ends were trimmed by 4 bases and 2 bases, with 12 bases remaining between them. The CDR3 consists of 14 residues. CDR1 is MDHEN and CDR2 is SYDVKM in the germline V gene. This CDR3 reads CASSSDRVAYEQYF. The CDR3, as DNA: TGTGCCAGCAGTTCTGACCGGGTTGCCTACGAGCAGTACTTC.

J is TRBJ2-7 and V is TRBV5-6, with D perhaps TRBD1 (6 bases). The V and J ends lost 3 bases and 1 base respectively, with 17 bases between them. The CDR3 is 16 amino acids. From germline, CDR1 is SGHDT and CDR2 YYEEEE. The CDR3 nucleotides are TGTGCCAGCAGCTCTACAGGGTTCTTCCTTTCCTACGAGCAGTACTTC. Its protein is CASSSTGFFLSYEQYF.

The rearrangement links TRBV18 to TRBJ2-1; 12 positions agree with TRBD2. CDR3 length: 15 residues. Germline V gene data show CDR1 as KGHSH and CDR2 as LQKENI. V shed 3 bases and J 3 bases; nucleotides not matched to a gene: 0. Here the CDR3 reads CASSPTSGSYNEQFF. CDR3 DNA sequence: TGTGCCAGCTCACCGACTAGCGGGAGCTACAATGAGCAGTTCTTC. The full variable domain, with the rest looked up from reference TRBV18 and TRBJ2-1, is NAGVMQNPRHLVRRRGQEARLRCSPMKGHSHVYWYRQLPEEGLKFMVYLQKENIIDESGMPKERFSAEFPKEGPSILRIQQVVRGDSAAYFCASSPTSGSYNEQFFGPGTRLTVL.

This clone was picked up one time. This chain links TRBV6-6 with TRBJ1-5; 8 nucleotides match TRBD1. The length of the CDR3 is 14 residues. V lost 5 bases and J lost 6; bases outside the gene matches: 6. Germline V gene sequence: CDR1 MNHNY, CDR2 SVGAGI (reference sequence). This chain's CDR3 is CASSKQTGVQPQHF. The CDR3 coding sequence is TGTGCCAGCAGTAAACAGACAGGGGTTCAGCCCCAGCATTTT.